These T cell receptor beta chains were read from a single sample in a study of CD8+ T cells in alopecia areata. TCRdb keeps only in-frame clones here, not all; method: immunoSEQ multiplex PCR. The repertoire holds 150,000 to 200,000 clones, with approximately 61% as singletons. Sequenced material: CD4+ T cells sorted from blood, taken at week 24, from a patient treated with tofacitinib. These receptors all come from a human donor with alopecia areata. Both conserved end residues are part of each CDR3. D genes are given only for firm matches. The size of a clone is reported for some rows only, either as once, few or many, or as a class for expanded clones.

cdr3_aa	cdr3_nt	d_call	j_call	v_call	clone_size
CASSRSGGASETQYF	TGTGCCAGCAGCCGTAGCGGGGGGGCCTCGGAGACCCAGTACTTC	TRBD2	TRBJ2-5	TRBV11-2	-
CAWSVLNGLSGNTIYF	TGTGCCTGGAGTGTACTAAACGGACTCTCTGGAAACACCATATATTTT	-	TRBJ1-3	TRBV30	-
CASSHRGQEGYTF	TGTGCCAGCTCGCACAGGGGGCAAGAAGGCTACACCTTC	TRBD1	TRBJ1-2	TRBV18	-
CASSYSGHHNEKLFF	TGTGCCAGCAGTTACTCCGGGCACCATAATGAAAAACTGTTTTTT	-	TRBJ1-4	TRBV6-5	-
CSAPRNGQAFF	TGCAGCGCCCCGAGGAATGGCCAAGCTTTCTTT	-	TRBJ1-1	TRBV29-1	-
CASSLTTGLETQYF	TGTGCCAGCTCCCTTACGACAGGGCTCGAGACCCAGTACTTC	TRBD1	TRBJ2-5	TRBV18	-
CSARPGEAQYF	TGCAGTGCTAGACCAGGAGAGGCCCAGTACTTC	-	TRBJ2-5	TRBV20-1	-
CASSVGAGGTDTQYF	TGTGCCAGCAGCGTAGGGGCAGGGGGCACAGATACGCAGTATTTT	-	TRBJ2-3	TRBV9	few
CASTGEVNQPQHF	TGTGCCAGTACAGGGGAGGTCAATCAGCCCCAGCATTTT	TRBD1	TRBJ1-5	TRBV2	-
CASGSNQPQHF	TGTGCCAGCGGCAGCAATCAGCCCCAGCATTTT	-	TRBJ1-5	TRBV6-6	-
CASSRQGYRYEQYF	TGTGCCAGCAGTCGACAGGGGTATAGATACGAGCAGTACTTC	TRBD1	TRBJ2-7	TRBV6-5	-
CASSPAGDTQYF	TGTGCCAGCTCACCGGCAGGAGATACGCAGTATTTT	-	TRBJ2-3	TRBV18	few
CASSQPYDRLHYAQYF	TGTGCCAGCAGCCAACCTTACGACAGACTCCATTACGCGCAGTACTTC	-	TRBJ2-7	TRBV11-3	few
CAITRGGPENTEAFF	TGTGCCATCACCCGAGGGGGGCCGGAGAACACTGAAGCTTTCTTT	-	TRBJ1-1	TRBV10-3	few
CASSRDRDSPLHF	TGCGCCAGCTCCCGGGACAGGGATTCACCCCTCCACTTT	TRBD1	TRBJ1-6	TRBV10-1	-
CASSSGQGSQETQYF	TGTGCCAGCAGCTCCGGACAGGGTTCTCAAGAGACCCAGTACTTC	TRBD1	TRBJ2-5	TRBV11-2	-
CASSGDSEQYF	TGTGCCAGCAGCGGGGACAGCGAGCAGTACTTC	TRBD1	TRBJ2-7	TRBV7-9	once
CSGGQGDYGYTF	TGCAGCGGGGGACAGGGAGACTATGGCTACACCTTC	TRBD1	TRBJ1-2	TRBV29-1	once
CASSLRTGSYNEQFF	TGTGCCAGCAGCTTACGAACCGGCTCCTACAATGAGCAGTTCTTC	-	TRBJ2-1	TRBV7-9	-
CASSQGAGGLGTQYF	TGCGCCAGCAGCCAAGGGGCAGGGGGGCTCGGTACGCAGTATTTT	-	TRBJ2-3	TRBV4-3	-
CASSLAGGPTDTQYF	TGTGCCAGCAGCTTAGCGGGGGGCCCTACAGATACGCAGTATTTT	-	TRBJ2-3	TRBV7-2	-
CAWSPLGQGTQYF	TGTGCCTGGAGTCCTTTAGGGCAGGGGACCCAGTACTTC	-	TRBJ2-5	TRBV30	-
CAWTSGAGNSPLHF	TGTGCCTGGACGTCGGGGGCCGGGAATTCACCCCTCCACTTT	-	TRBJ1-6	TRBV30	few
CASSGQQGADGYTF	TGTGCCAGCAGTGGACAACAGGGGGCGGATGGCTACACCTTC	TRBD1	TRBJ1-2	TRBV2	-
CASSYTGKQPQHF	TGTGCCAGCAGTTATACGGGTAAGCAGCCCCAGCATTTT	-	TRBJ1-5	TRBV6-5	-
CSVGPSRDTEAFF	TGCAGCGTTGGTCCGAGCCGGGACACTGAAGCTTTCTTT	-	TRBJ1-1	TRBV29-1	-
CASSWPTSGVPDTQYF	TGCGCCAGCAGCTGGCCCACTAGCGGGGTGCCCGATACGCAGTATTTT	TRBD2	TRBJ2-3	TRBV5-1	few
CSVRDGLGNTEAFF	TGCAGCGTTCGTGACGGGTTAGGGAACACTGAAGCTTTCTTT	-	TRBJ1-1	TRBV29-1	-
CSVGGQGFNEQFF	TGCAGCGTTGGGGGACAGGGGTTCAATGAGCAGTTCTTC	TRBD1	TRBJ2-1	TRBV29-1	-
CASTGEAATEAFF	TGTGCCAGCACAGGCGAGGCAGCCACTGAAGCTTTCTTT	-	TRBJ1-1	TRBV2	few
CAWSVRGRWDDGYTF	TGTGCCTGGAGTGTACGGGGGCGGTGGGATGATGGCTACACCTTC	-	TRBJ1-2	TRBV30	-
CSVRRGMNTEAFF	TGCAGCGTGCGCAGGGGTATGAACACTGAAGCTTTCTTT	-	TRBJ1-1	TRBV29-1	-
CASSLDIGGGGKTQYF	TGTGCCAGCAGCTTAGATATTGGGGGGGGCGGAAAGACCCAGTACTTC	-	TRBJ2-5	TRBV11-2	-
CASSFIPGQGAVAYTF	TGTGCCAGCAGCTTTATACCGGGACAGGGAGCGGTAGCCTACACCTTC	TRBD1	TRBJ1-2	TRBV7-9	-
CASSLSGRRQHF	TGTGCCAGCAGCTTATCGGGGCGCCGCCAGCATTTT	-	TRBJ1-5	TRBV7-2	-
CASSDRPSTDTQYF	TGTGCCAGCAGTGATAGACCTAGCACAGATACGCAGTATTTT	-	TRBJ2-3	TRBV2	few
CASSGPAESGANVLTF	TGTGCCAGCAGTGGACCTGCGGAATCTGGGGCCAACGTCCTGACTTTC	-	TRBJ2-6	TRBV2	few
CASSLTAGARRETQYF	TGTGCCAGCAGCTTAACGGCGGGGGCTAGGCGGGAGACCCAGTACTTC	-	TRBJ2-5	TRBV7-3	-
CAVDGGSGYTF	TGTGCAGTAGACGGGGGATCTGGCTACACCTTC	-	TRBJ1-2	TRBV7-9	few
CASGQGWNEQYF	TGTGCCAGCGGCCAGGGGTGGAACGAGCAGTACTTC	-	TRBJ2-7	TRBV28	few
CALSEQYF	TGTGCCCTGAGCGAGCAGTACTTC	-	TRBJ2-7	TRBV27	-
CASSNPNSDGYTF	TGTGCCAGCAGCAATCCAAATTCGGACGGCTACACCTTC	-	TRBJ1-2	TRBV25-1	-
CASSQIDVGIQETQYF	TGCGCCAGCAGCCAAATCGATGTGGGGATCCAAGAGACCCAGTACTTC	-	TRBJ2-5	TRBV4-1	-
CASSDSGRSGYTF	TGCGCCAGCAGTGACTCAGGGAGGAGTGGCTACACCTTC	-	TRBJ1-2	TRBV10-2	few
CAWRRDSNQPQHF	TGTGCCTGGAGAAGGGATAGCAATCAGCCCCAGCATTTT	-	TRBJ1-5	TRBV30	-
CASWAMTAWQEPQYF	TGTGCCAGCTGGGCTATGACAGCGTGGCAGGAACCGCAGTACTTC	-	TRBJ2-7	TRBV6-1	-
CASSPLDRAKNEQYF	TGTGCCAGCAGCCCTTTGGACAGGGCGAAAAACGAGCAGTACTTC	TRBD1	TRBJ2-7	TRBV14	few
CASSLKTAYEQYF	TGTGCCAGCAGCTTAAAAACAGCCTACGAGCAGTACTTC	-	TRBJ2-7	TRBV7-2	-
CASSLAAGRNTEAFF	TGCGCCAGCAGCTTGGCGGCAGGGCGGAACACTGAAGCTTTCTTT	-	TRBJ1-1	TRBV5-1	-
CASSLEPRRQETQYF	TGTGCCAGCAGCTTAGAGCCTAGACGACAGGAGACCCAGTACTTC	-	TRBJ2-5	TRBV7-2	-
CASSGAGTALSPLHF	TGTGCCAGTAGTGGGGCCGGGACGGCCCTTTCACCCCTCCACTTT	-	TRBJ1-6	TRBV19	-
CASSLGVTETQYF	TGTGCCAGCAGCTTGGGGGTAACGGAGACCCAGTACTTC	-	TRBJ2-5	TRBV7-2	-
CASSFGQSYEQYF	TGTGCCAGCAGCTTCGGGCAGTCCTACGAGCAGTACTTC	-	TRBJ2-7	TRBV5-6	-
CSVALAGTYEQYF	TGCAGCGTTGCACTAGCGGGGACCTACGAGCAGTACTTC	TRBD2	TRBJ2-7	TRBV29-1	once